This TCR beta chain stems from a study of blood T cell repertoires in COVID-19 (dated by TCRdb to 2018 to 2021). Notes on the research overall: Samples from collaborators originated in the United States, Italy and Spain and spanned both the acute and convalescent phases of COVID-19. The material from the prospective study consisted of cDNA or gDNA derived from T cells, B-cell-depleted T cells, or PBMCs. Subjects who had been exposed to COVID-19, were actively infected with it, or had recovered from it provided the deeply sampled blood TCRbeta repertoires that made up the dataset. The repertoires were made available in a free public database intended to serve as a resource for research on the immune response to SARS-CoV-2. The samples were drawn from the first 160 participants of the ongoing ImmuneRACE study and from roughly 1,300 subjects provided by 6 global collaborators. The sample metadata nearly always contained a de-identified subject ID, COVID-19 status, age in years and sex. HLA class I and class II types, where available, came from metadata supplied by the sample provider rather than from assay-based typing.

Whole blood was collected in K2EDTA tubes by collaborating institutions according to the institutions' own protocols. For TCRbeta analysis, collaborator samples were shipped as frozen whole blood, as isolated PBMCs, or as DNA extracted from either sample type. The paper's findings and limits, for the study overall: How much clinical and demographic metadata was included differed by source and by participant, and the metadata was provided uncurated.

On this clone: No cognate antigen has been identified for it. No qualities accompany the bases; no much larger clone lies one base away.

The immunoSEQ Assay, a bias-controlled multiplex PCR, was used to amplify TCRbeta CDR3 regions from genomic DNA. The study's own analysis went as follows. Nucleated cell counts per sample were estimated from amplification of reference gene primers within the assay. To quantify the absolute abundance of each unique TCRbeta CDR3 rearrangement, sequence reads were collapsed and filtered. For each sample, productive Simpson clonality was calculated as the square root of Simpson's diversity index over productive rearrangements. TCRdb limited this immuneACCESS table to in-frame rearrangements with V and J called. A share of clones is missing; checked studies link under half to unresolved V genes, and the rest is unexplained. The V and J calls and clone size were taken over from that table, and D and trimming were inferred from the DNA. The sample table records about 95,000 clones; roughly nine tenths of these occur just once. The top ten clones comprise about 3.2% of the sample.

The germline V gene specifies MDHEN as CDR1 and SYDVKM as CDR2. V loses 3 bases of germline sequence and J loses 3 bases, and the interval between the two ends is 11 bases. The CDR3 measures 14 amino acids from cysteine to phenylalanine. CDR3 DNA only is kept here, 42 bases in frame from base 1. This TCR came from a woman in her 70s with acute or convalescent COVID-19. Sequencing was done on a sample of peripheral blood. The chain employs TRBV28 and TRBJ1-1, with the D gene uncertain. CDR3 region: CASSFEAAYTEAFF. The base sequence is TGTGCCAGCAGTTTCGAAGCTGCGTACACTGAAGCTTTCTTT.